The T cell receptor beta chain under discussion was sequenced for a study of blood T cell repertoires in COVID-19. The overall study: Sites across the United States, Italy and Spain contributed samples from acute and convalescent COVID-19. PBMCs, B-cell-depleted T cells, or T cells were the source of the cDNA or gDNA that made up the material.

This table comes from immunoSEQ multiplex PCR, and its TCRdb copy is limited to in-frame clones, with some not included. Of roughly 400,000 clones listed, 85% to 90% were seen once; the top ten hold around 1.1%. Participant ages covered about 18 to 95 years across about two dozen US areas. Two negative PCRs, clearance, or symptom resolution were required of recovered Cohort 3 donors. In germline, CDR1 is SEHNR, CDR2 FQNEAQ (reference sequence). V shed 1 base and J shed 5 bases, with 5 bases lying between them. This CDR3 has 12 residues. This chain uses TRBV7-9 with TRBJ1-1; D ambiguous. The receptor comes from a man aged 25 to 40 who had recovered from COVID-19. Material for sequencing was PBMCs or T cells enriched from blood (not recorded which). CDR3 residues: CASSLVKTEAFF. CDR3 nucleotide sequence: TGTGCCAGCAGCTTAGTAAAAACTGAAGCTTTCTTT.